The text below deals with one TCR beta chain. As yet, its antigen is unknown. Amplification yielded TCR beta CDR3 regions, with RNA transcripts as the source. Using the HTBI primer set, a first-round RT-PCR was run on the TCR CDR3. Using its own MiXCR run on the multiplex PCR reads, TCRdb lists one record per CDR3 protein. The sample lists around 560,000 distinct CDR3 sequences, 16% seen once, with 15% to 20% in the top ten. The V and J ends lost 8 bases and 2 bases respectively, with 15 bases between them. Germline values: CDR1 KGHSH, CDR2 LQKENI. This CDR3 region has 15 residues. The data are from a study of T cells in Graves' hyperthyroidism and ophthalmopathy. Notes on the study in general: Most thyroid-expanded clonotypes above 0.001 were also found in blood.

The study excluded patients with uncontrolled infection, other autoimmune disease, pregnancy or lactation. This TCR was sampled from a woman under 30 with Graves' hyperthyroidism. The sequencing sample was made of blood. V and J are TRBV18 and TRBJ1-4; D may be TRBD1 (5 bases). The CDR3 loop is CASASTGSTNEKLFF. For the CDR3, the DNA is TGTGCCAGCGCATCCACAGGTTCTACTAATGAAAAACTGTTTTTT.